The clone carrying this T cell receptor beta chain was detected once. The method was immunoSEQ multiplex PCR; TCRdb's version includes in-frame clones alone and lacks a portion of them. The table has approximately 2.5 million clones, 80% to 95% seen once; the top ten hold 0.35% to 0.45%. This sample is part of a study of shared clonotypes between healthy human individuals. From germline, CDR1 is SGHDT and CDR2 YYEEEE. With 2 bases removed from V and 2 bases from J, the gap between germline ends came to 11 bases. The CDR3 consists of 16 residues. Material for sequencing was naive CD4+ T cells from PBMCs. Documented subset: CD45RA+ positively selected. The sequence was obtained from a man aged 18-30 years in good health. Some clones in this sample may be carry-over from other donors' samples. This chain uses TRBV5-6 with TRBJ2-6; D possibly corresponds to TRBD1 (5 bases). CDR3 in amino acids: CASSLRGWAGANVLTF. CDR3 in DNA: TGTGCCAGCAGCTTAAGGGGCTGGGCTGGGGCCAACGTCCTGACTTTC.